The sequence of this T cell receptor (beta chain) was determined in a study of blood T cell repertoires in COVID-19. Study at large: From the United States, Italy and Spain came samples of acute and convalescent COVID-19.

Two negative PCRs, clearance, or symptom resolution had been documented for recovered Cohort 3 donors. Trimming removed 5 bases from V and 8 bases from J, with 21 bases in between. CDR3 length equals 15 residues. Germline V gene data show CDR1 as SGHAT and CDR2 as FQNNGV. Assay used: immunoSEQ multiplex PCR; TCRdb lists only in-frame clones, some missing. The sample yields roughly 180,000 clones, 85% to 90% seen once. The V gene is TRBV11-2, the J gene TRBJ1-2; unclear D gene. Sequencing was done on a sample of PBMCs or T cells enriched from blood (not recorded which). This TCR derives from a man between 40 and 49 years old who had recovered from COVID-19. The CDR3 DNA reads TGTGCCAGCAGCAGCCCCCGAGGGAGAGTTGGGGGCTACACCTTC. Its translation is CASSSPRGRVGGYTF.